Each of the 17 T cell receptor beta chains below was sequenced from the same sample in a study of blood T cells in healthy people across ages. Alongside a J-beta primer mix, a sample-barcoded 5' primer served in a second PCR lasting roughly 7 to 11 cycles. TCRdb re-called the 5' RACE reads through MiXCR, storing one row per CDR3 protein. The sample yields some 1.4 million distinct CDR3 sequences, 42% seen once. Sequencing was carried out using blood. Receptor source: a young woman in good health.

This clonotype came up once. This chain uses TRBV4-2 with TRBJ1-5; a possible D gene is TRBD1 (6 bases). Looked up from germline, CDR1 is LGHNA and CDR2 is YNFKEQ. Trimming cost V 0 bases and J 1 base, with 13 bases left between them. The CDR3 spans 17 residues. CDR3 coding DNA: TGTGCCAGCAGCCAAGAAGTTTCGGGGGCGAGCAATCAGCCCCAGCATTTT. It is translated as CASSQEVSGASNQPQHF.

The chain links TRBV24-1 to TRBJ1-2; 7 nucleotides align to TRBD1. This CDR3 contains 14 residues. Germline trimming cut 6 bases from V and 5 bases from J; bases unmatched to any gene: 8. The germline V gene encodes CDR1 KGHDR and CDR2 SFDVKD. The CDR3 DNA follows: TGTGCCACCAGTAGGACAGGCCAACAGTATGGCTACACCTTC. Its protein is CATSRTGQQYGYTF.

The chain joins TRBV4-2 to TRBJ1-2; TRBD1 matches at 8 bases. This CDR3 contains 14 residues. The germline gives CDR1 LGHNA, CDR2 YNFKEQ. Trimming cost V 0 bases and J 4 bases; bases outside gene matches: 1. The CDR3 is CASSQEDRGYGYTF. The CDR3 DNA reads TGTGCCAGCAGCCAAGAAGACAGGGGCTATGGCTACACCTTC.

The V gene is TRBV6-5, the J gene TRBJ1-3; 9 bases map to TRBD1. Germline V gene lookup returns CDR1 MNHEY and CDR2 SVGAGI. The J segment lost 1 base and the V segment lost 7 bases, leaving 5 bases of the junction unmatched. The CDR3 extends over 15 amino acids. CDR3 bases: TGTGCCAGCACCCCCGGGACAGGGTCTGGAAACACCATATATTTT. Its translation is CASTPGTGSGNTIYF.

A few counts support this clonotype. The chain recombines TRBV9 with TRBJ2-3, with D maybe TRBD1 (5 bases). CDR1 and CDR2 (germline): SGDLS, YYNGEE. The V and J ends lost 1 base and 2 bases respectively, with 8 bases between them. CDR3 length: 14 amino acids. The CDR3 nucleotides are TGTGCCAGCAGCGTAACACAGGCCACAGATACGCAGTATTTT. It yields the protein CASSVTQATDTQYF.

The rearrangement links TRBV28 to TRBJ1-2; 8 nucleotides align to TRBD1. J lost 8 bases, V lost 4 bases, and 12 bases had no gene match. This CDR3 contains 15 residues. The germline V gene encodes CDR1 MDHEN and CDR2 SYDVKM. The CDR3 here is CASSSGQGLYRGYTF. For the CDR3, the DNA is TGTGCCAGCAGTTCCGGACAGGGACTGTATCGAGGCTACACCTTC.

J is TRBJ2-7 and V is TRBV5-1, with 9 nucleotides matching TRBD1. The end of the DNA aligns better with TRBJ2-4, so the J call may be wrong. The CDR3 is made up of 17 amino acids. Germline V gene sequence: CDR1 SGHRS, CDR2 YFSETQ. This CDR3 reads CASSLQGATLVKNIQYF. The CDR3 bases are TGCGCCAGCAGCCTACAGGGGGCCACCTTAGTCAAAAACATTCAGTACTTC.

The rearrangement joins TRBV10-3 to TRBJ2-1; tentative D call: TRBD1 (8 bases). There are 14 residues in the CDR3. V was clipped by 7 bases and J by 10 bases, with 20 bases between them. Germline V gene lookup returns CDR1 ENHRY and CDR2 SYGVKD. In DNA form, the CDR3 reads TGTGCCATCACCTCGGACAGGGAGGGCTACGAGCAGTTCTTC. Residues: CAITSDREGYEQFF.

The chain couples TRBV28 to TRBJ2-1; 8 bases are a match to TRBD2. V lost 6 bases and J lost 2; bases outside the gene matches: 12. The CDR3 sequence is 17 residues long. Per germline, CDR1 MDHEN and CDR2 SYDVKM. CDR3 amino acids: CASRIYVAGGPYNEQFF. CDR3 nucleotide sequence: TGTGCCAGCAGGATTTACGTTGCGGGGGGACCCTACAATGAGCAGTTCTTC.

The chain combines TRBV2 with TRBJ1-2; 7 bases map to TRBD1. Germline-derived CDR1 and CDR2 are SNHLY and FYNNEI. Losses at the gene ends were 0 bases for V and 7 bases for J; bases not matched to a gene: 8. The CDR3 runs to 15 residues. The CDR3 here is CASSEAGGGIGGYTF. Here the CDR3 DNA reads TGTGCCAGCAGTGAAGCAGGGGGCGGGATTGGTGGCTACACCTTC.

V gene TRBV5-1 combines with J gene TRBJ2-1, with 10 bases aligning to TRBD2. The junction had 7 bases not matched to a gene; V was cut back by 0 bases and J by 7 bases. The CDR3 extends over 16 amino acids. Germline CDR1 SGHRS, CDR2 YFSETQ. The CDR3: CASSLAWASGRNEQFF. In nucleotides, the CDR3 is TGCGCCAGCAGCTTGGCCTGGGCTAGCGGGAGAAATGAGCAGTTCTTC.

V and J are TRBV5-5 and TRBJ2-5; unclear D gene. The end of the DNA aligns better with TRBJ2-7, so the J call may be wrong. The V gene's germline CDR1 is SGHKS and CDR2 YYEKEE (reference sequence). This CDR3 has 14 amino acids. DNA of the CDR3: TGTGCCAGCAGCTTGGCCGACGGTTACCGCGAGCAGTACTTC. Protein product: CASSLADGYREQYF.

There are a few counts of this clonotype. The genes are TRBV20-1 and TRBJ1-2, with D unclear. CDR1 and CDR2 from the germline V gene are DFQATT and SNEGSKA (reference sequence). V lost 7 bases and J 3 bases, leaving 24 bases between the germline ends. The length of the CDR3 is 16 residues. CDR3 residues: CSVPDVLKGTDYGYTF. CDR3 coding DNA: TGCAGTGTCCCGGACGTACTAAAGGGTACGGACTATGGCTACACCTTC.

The chain is built from TRBV10-3 and TRBJ1-1; 8 bases are shared with TRBD1. CDR1 and CDR2 (germline): ENHRY, SYGVKD. Trimming removed 5 bases from V and 1 base from J; junction bases left unmatched: 15. The CDR3 is 18 residues long. CDR3 amino acids: CAISPRGTGPSANTEAFF. The CDR3 DNA follows: TGTGCCATCAGTCCTCGAGGGACAGGCCCCTCAGCGAACACTGAAGCTTTCTTT.

V gene TRBV3-1 combines with J gene TRBJ2-4; D perhaps matches TRBD2 (6 bases). V dropped 1 base and J dropped 1 base, with 8 bases sitting between them. Germline V gene data show CDR1 as LGHDT and CDR2 as YNNKEL (reference sequence). The CDR3 is made up of 15 amino acids. CDR3 residues: CASSQGGRAKNIQYF. In nucleotides, the CDR3 is TGTGCCAGCAGCCAAGGGGGGAGGGCCAAAAACATTCAGTACTTC.

This clonotype occurred a few times. The chain employs TRBV20-1 and TRBJ1-5; D is possibly TRBD1 (5 bases). Germline V gene sequence: CDR1 DFQATT, CDR2 SNEGSKA (reference sequence). Trimming stripped 3 bases from V and 6 bases from J, with 12 bases between. This CDR3 has 13 amino acids. CDR3 in amino acids: CSASGGGTQPQHF. CDR3 bases: TGCAGTGCTAGTGGTGGGGGAACTCAGCCCCAGCATTTT.

The chain joins TRBV18 to TRBJ2-1; 9 bases agree with TRBD2. The germline CDR1 and CDR2 sequences are KGHSH and LQKENI. The ends lost 4 bases at V and 2 bases at J; junction bases unmatched: 9. The CDR3 is 17 residues long. The CDR3 sequence is CASSRTGLAITYNEQFF. Here the CDR3 DNA reads TGTGCCAGCTCACGCACCGGACTAGCGATAACCTACAATGAGCAGTTCTTC. The full variable domain, rest sourced from reference TRBV18 and TRBJ2-1, is NAGVMQNPRHLVRRRGQEARLRCSPMKGHSHVYWYRQLPEEGLKFMVYLQKENIIDESGMPKERFSAEFPKEGPSILRIQQVVRGDSAAYFCASSRTGLAITYNEQFFGPGTRLTVL.